These 23 T cell receptor beta chains were sequenced from one sample in a study of identical twins. Each CDR3 protein is one row after TCRdb ran MiXCR on the 5' RACE reads. The table includes 450,000 to 650,000 distinct CDR3 sequences, approximately 10% detected once. These sequences were also reported in another study, on yellow fever vaccine responses in identical twins.

The specimen sequenced was PBMCs. These receptors all stem from a young woman in good health.

This clonotype was seen a few times. The gene calls are TRBV20-1 and TRBJ2-1; TRBD2 aligns across 8 bases. Trimming cost V 6 bases and J 7 bases; bases outside gene matches: 11. From germline, CDR1 is DFQATT and CDR2 SNEGSKA (reference sequence). The CDR3 consists of 14 residues. The CDR3 bases are TGCAGTGCGCCCATGACGGGAGGGGGAAATGAGCAGTTCTTC. It encodes CSAPMTGGGNEQFF.

This clonotype was found a few times. The chain carries TRBV18 and TRBJ2-1; D is perhaps TRBD2 (5 bases). Germline values: CDR1 KGHSH, CDR2 LQKENI. Between the trimmed V and J ends, which lost 6 bases and 8 bases, there was a span of 17 bases. The CDR3 consists of 14 residues. The CDR3 reads CASSSTAGVDEQFF. Written as DNA, the CDR3 is TGTGCCAGCTCGTCGACTGCCGGGGTCGATGAGCAGTTCTTC.

This clonotype was seen only a few times. The genes are TRBV18 and TRBJ2-2; 8 bases line up with TRBD2. V shed 2 bases, J shed 1 base, and the junction held 15 bases outside the gene matches. CDR3 length equals 20 residues. Germline V lookup: CDR1 KGHSH, CDR2 LQKENI. The CDR3, as DNA: TGTGCCAGCTCACCAACAAGCGACCTAGCGGGTCGAGGGAACACCGGGGAGCTGTTTTTT. Translating it yields CASSPTSDLAGRGNTGELFF.

V is TRBV7-9 and J is TRBJ2-7, with D unclear. Germline-derived CDR1 and CDR2 are SEHNR and FQNEAQ (reference sequence). This CDR3 has 15 residues. Trimming removed 1 base at V and 0 bases at J, with 10 bases between. CDR3 sequence: CASSLGPVSSYEQYF. For the CDR3, the DNA is TGTGCCAGCAGCTTAGGCCCAGTTTCCTCCTACGAGCAGTACTTC.

This clonotype showed up just a few times. The chain carries TRBV28 and TRBJ2-5; a possible D gene is TRBD1 (6 bases). V was shortened by 8 bases and J by 2 bases, with 9 bases between the two germline ends. CDR3 length equals 12 residues. The V gene's germline CDR1 is MDHEN and CDR2 SYDVKM. The CDR3 nucleotides are TGTGCCAGCCTAGGACAGCAAGAGACCCAGTACTTC. It codes for CASLGQQETQYF.

The chain is built from TRBV3-1 and TRBJ2-7; no clear D. In germline, CDR1 is LGHDT, CDR2 YNNKEL (reference sequence). The CDR3 spans 13 residues. Between the trimmed V and J ends, which lost 1 base and 3 bases, there was a span of 7 bases. CDR3 amino acids: CASSQVSFYEQYF. The CDR3 DNA follows: TGTGCCAGCAGCCAAGTAAGCTTCTACGAGCAGTACTTC.

Only a few counts were recorded for this clonotype. V usage is TRBV9 and J usage is TRBJ2-7; 10 nucleotides agree with TRBD2. The CDR3 runs 15 residues. The germline CDR1 and CDR2 sequences are SGDLS and YYNGEE. V lost 0 bases, J lost 4 bases, and 4 bases stayed unmatched. The CDR3 spells CASSVGTSGQYEQYF. CDR3 nucleotide sequence: TGTGCCAGCAGCGTAGGGACTAGCGGCCAATACGAGCAGTACTTC. The full variable domain, its missing parts supplied by reference TRBV9 and TRBJ2-7, is DSGVTQTPKHLITATGQRVTLRCSPRSGDLSVYWYQQSLDQGLQFLIQYYNGEERAKGNILERFSAQQFPDLHSELNLSSLELGDSALYFCASSVGTSGQYEQYFGPGTRLTVT.

This clonotype has a count of ten or more. V is TRBV7-9 and J is TRBJ1-5; D unclear. Trimming cost V 5 bases and J 2 bases, with 16 bases left between them. The CDR3 contains 16 residues. CDR1 and CDR2 (germline): SEHNR, FQNEAQ (reference sequence). As DNA, the CDR3 is TGTGCCAGCAGCCTACGGAGAGGGTTGGGCAATCAGCCCCAGCATTTT. This gives the protein CASSLRRGLGNQPQHF.

This clonotype was seen repeatedly, ten times or more. This chain connects TRBV12-3 or TRBV12-4 to TRBJ2-7; possibly TRBD1 or TRBD2 for D (5 bases each). This CDR3 region has 16 residues. The germline V and J ends were trimmed by 2 bases and 0 bases, with 14 bases remaining between them. The CDR3 nucleotides read TGTGCCAGCAGTTTATTAGGGACGCCGACCTCCTACGAGCAGTACTTC. It specifies CASSLLGTPTSYEQYF.

This clonotype was detected ten times or more. The chain joins TRBV27 to TRBJ2-1; TRBD1 or TRBD2 may be the D gene (5 bases each). CDR1 and CDR2 from the germline V gene are MNHEY and SMNVEV (reference sequence). The CDR3 consists of 14 residues. V lost 5 bases to trimming and J lost 5 bases, with 13 bases between them. The DNA for the CDR3 is TGTGCCAGCAGTAGGGGACCCGGTAACAATGAGCAGTTCTTC. It yields the protein CASSRGPGNNEQFF.

The chain links TRBV28 to TRBJ2-7; D uncertain. In germline, CDR1 is MDHEN, CDR2 SYDVKM. The CDR3 loop spans 12 amino acids. V was clipped by 2 bases and J by 9 bases, with 11 bases between them. Here the CDR3 DNA reads TGTGCCAGCAGTTTAATAGTTGGCGGGCAGTACTTC. Its protein is CASSLIVGGQYF.

This chain uses TRBV20-1 with TRBJ2-5; D is possibly TRBD1 (5 bases). CDR1 DFQATT and CDR2 SNEGSKA come from the germline V gene (reference sequence). V gave up 6 bases and J gave up 3 bases, with 14 bases separating them. The CDR3 totals 13 residues. Here the CDR3 reads CSATQGWKETQYF. As DNA, the CDR3 is TGCAGTGCCACCCAGGGTTGGAAAGAGACCCAGTACTTC.

This clonotype was seen at least ten times. V is TRBV5-1 and J is TRBJ2-1; TRBD1 matches 7 bases. Germline loops: CDR1 SGHRS, CDR2 YFSETQ. The CDR3 totals 15 residues. J gave up 7 bases and V 1 base, and 8 bases lay outside the gene matches. CDR3 nucleotide sequence: TGCGCCAGCAGCTTGATCAGGACAGGCTCAAATGAGCAGTTCTTC. Translation gives CASSLIRTGSNEQFF.

The chain has TRBV18 and TRBJ1-2, with D unclear. The CDR3 loop spans 13 amino acids. Germline V gene lookup returns CDR1 KGHSH and CDR2 LQKENI. Trimming left V 2 bases short and J 3 bases short, with 7 bases between. This CDR3 is CASSPMGDYGYTF. DNA of the CDR3: TGTGCCAGCTCACCAATGGGAGACTATGGCTACACCTTC.

V and J are TRBV29-1 and TRBJ2-1; 7 nucleotides match TRBD1. Germline V CDR1 and CDR2: SQVTM, ANQGSEA. The CDR3 is 13 residues long. With 5 bases clipped from V and 3 bases from J, the junction kept 4 bases outside the gene matches. CDR3 in amino acids: CSVWTGYYNEQFF. The DNA of the CDR3 is TGCAGCGTTTGGACAGGCTACTACAATGAGCAGTTCTTC.

This chain uses TRBV18 with TRBJ2-2, with D unresolved. V lost 5 bases to trimming and J lost 0 bases, with 13 bases between them. The CDR3 contains 16 residues. Germline CDR1 is KGHSH and CDR2 is LQKENI. The CDR3 DNA follows: TGTGCCAGCTCATACAACAGCTTTTCGAACACCGGGGAGCTGTTTTTT. Translation: CASSYNSFSNTGELFF.

The chain's CDR3 is CATGRESDTQYF. CDR3 nucleotides: TGTGCCACGGGGAGGGAGTCAGATACGCAGTATTTT. The chain is built from TRBV10-3 and TRBJ2-3; TRBD2 agrees at 7 bases. The CDR3 is made up of 12 amino acids. Trimming cost V 10 bases and J 4 bases; bases outside gene matches: 5. From germline, CDR1 is ENHRY and CDR2 SYGVKD.

The chain employs TRBV20-1 and TRBJ1-2; the match to TRBD1 covers 8 bases. The CDR3 is made up of 12 amino acids. Germline V gene sequence: CDR1 DFQATT, CDR2 SNEGSKA (reference sequence). After removal of 5 bases from V and 7 bases from J, the junction contained 6 bases not matched to a gene. CDR3 protein: CSALTGGAGYTF. In DNA form, the CDR3 reads TGCAGTGCTTTAACAGGGGGAGCTGGCTACACCTTC.

This clonotype was counted at least ten times. The chain carries TRBV4-3 and TRBJ2-1, with D unclear. V was clipped by 0 bases and J by 4 bases, with 10 bases between them. The germline V gene encodes CDR1 LGHNA and CDR2 YSLEER. The CDR3 has 15 residues. The CDR3 loop is CASSQDRPAYNEQFF. The CDR3, as DNA: TGCGCCAGCAGCCAAGATAGACCAGCTTACAATGAGCAGTTCTTC.

This clonotype was detected only a few times. This chain uses TRBV6-1 with TRBJ2-1; 10 bases line up with TRBD2. The germline V gene has CDR1 MNHNS and CDR2 SASEGT. CDR3 length equals 15 residues. The J segment lost 3 bases and the V segment lost 6 bases, leaving 5 bases of the junction unmatched. The CDR3 DNA reads as TGTGCCAGCAGCAAAGCGGGGGGGAGCTACAATGAGCAGTTCTTC. This encodes CASSKAGGSYNEQFF.

This clonotype was recorded at least ten times. The chain combines TRBV6-5 with TRBJ2-7; D call uncertain. Germline values: CDR1 MNHEY, CDR2 SVGAGI. CDR3 length equals 12 residues. Trimming shortened V by 4 bases and J by 6 bases, and 10 bases separated the two germline ends. The CDR3 reads CASSSWSSEQYF. The CDR3 DNA is TGTGCCAGCAGTTCTTGGTCGTCCGAGCAGTACTTC.

The J gene is TRBJ2-2, the V gene TRBV4-3, with a tentative D call TRBD2 (6 bases). This CDR3 comprises 16 residues. Germline V gives CDR1 LGHNA, CDR2 YSLEER. Between the trimmed V and J ends, which lost 0 bases and 5 bases, there was a span of 13 bases. For the CDR3, the DNA is TGCGCCAGCAGCCAAGAGGCGGGATGGGGGACCGGGGAGCTGTTTTTT. It is translated as CASSQEAGWGTGELFF.

The rearrangement joins TRBV6-5 to TRBJ2-5, with 7 bases lining up with TRBD1. The CDR3 is 16 amino acids. With V trimmed by 4 bases and J by 0 bases, 8 bases remained unmatched. The V gene's germline CDR1 is MNHEY and CDR2 SVGAGI. CDR3 DNA: TGTGCCAGCAGTTTAGAGCCGGGACAGTACCAAGAGACCCAGTACTTC. This codes for CASSLEPGQYQETQYF.